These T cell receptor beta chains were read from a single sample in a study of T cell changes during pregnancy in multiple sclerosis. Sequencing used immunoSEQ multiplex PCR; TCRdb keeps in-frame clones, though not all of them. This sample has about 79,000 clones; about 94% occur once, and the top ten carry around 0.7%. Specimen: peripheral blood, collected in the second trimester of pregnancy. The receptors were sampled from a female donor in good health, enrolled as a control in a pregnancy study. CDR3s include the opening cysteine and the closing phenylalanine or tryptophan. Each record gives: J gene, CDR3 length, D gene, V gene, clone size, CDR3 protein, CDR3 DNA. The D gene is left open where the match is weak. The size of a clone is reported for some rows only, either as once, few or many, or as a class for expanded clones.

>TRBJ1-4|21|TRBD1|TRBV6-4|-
CASSDSPADRFYLATNEKLFF
TGTGCCAGCAGTGACTCCCCGGCGGACAGGTTCTACCTTGCAACTAATGAAAAACTGTTTTTT
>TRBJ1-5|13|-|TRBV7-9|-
CASSLGLGQPQHF
TGTGCCAGCAGCCTCGGGTTGGGTCAGCCCCAGCATTTT
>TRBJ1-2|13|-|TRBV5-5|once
CASSWSVASGYTF
TGTGCCAGCAGCTGGAGCGTCGCTAGCGGCTACACCTTC
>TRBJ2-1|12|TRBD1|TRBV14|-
CASRQGGGEQFF
TGTGCCAGCAGGCAAGGGGGCGGTGAGCAGTTCTTC
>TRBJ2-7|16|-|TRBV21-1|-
CASSKGGAEGHYEQYF
TGTGCCAGCAGCAAGGGGGGGGCGGAGGGGCACTACGAGCAGTACTTC
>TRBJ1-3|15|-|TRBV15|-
CATSPREGSGNTIYF
TGTGCCACCAGCCCCCGCGAGGGATCTGGAAACACCATATATTTT
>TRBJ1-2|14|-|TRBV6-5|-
CASRPGGTNYGYTF
TGTGCCAGCAGGCCCGGGGGGACGAACTATGGCTACACCTTC
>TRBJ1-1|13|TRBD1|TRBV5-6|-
CASSAYRGAEAFF
TGTGCCAGCAGCGCTTACAGGGGCGCTGAAGCTTTCTTT
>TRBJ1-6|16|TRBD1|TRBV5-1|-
CASSPTPLRGDSPLHF
TGCGCCAGCAGCCCAACCCCCCTCAGGGGGGATTCACCCCTCCACTTT
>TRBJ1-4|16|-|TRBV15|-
CATSRDTGRGNEKLFF
TGTGCCACCAGCAGAGATACAGGAAGGGGTAATGAAAAACTGTTTTTT
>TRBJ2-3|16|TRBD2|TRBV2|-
CASSDGRGAGVDTQYF
TGTGCCAGCAGTGATGGGCGGGGGGCCGGTGTAGATACGCAGTATTTT
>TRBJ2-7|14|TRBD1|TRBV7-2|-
CASSFPRGSYEQYF
TGTGCCAGCAGCTTCCCCAGGGGGTCGTACGAGCAGTACTTC
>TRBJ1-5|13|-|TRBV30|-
CAWSGGPPKPQHF
TGTGCCTGGAGTGGCGGGCCCCCTAAGCCCCAGCATTTT
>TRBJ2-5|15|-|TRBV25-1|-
CASRDGAGVLETQYF
TGTGCCAGCAGGGATGGGGCAGGGGTCTTAGAGACCCAGTACTTC
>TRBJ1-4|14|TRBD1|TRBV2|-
CASSRTGKGSVLFF
TGTGCCAGCAGTCGGACAGGGAAAGGATCTGTACTGTTTTTT
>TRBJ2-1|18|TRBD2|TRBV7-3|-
CASSLDGSGISSYNEQFF
TGTGCCAGCAGCTTAGACGGTAGCGGGATTAGCTCCTACAATGAGCAGTTCTTC
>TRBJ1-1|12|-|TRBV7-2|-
CASSLYQAPAFF
TGTGCCAGCAGCTTATATCAGGCCCCAGCTTTCTTT
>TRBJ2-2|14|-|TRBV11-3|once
CASSSGTNTGELFF
TGTGCCAGCAGCTCAGGAACGAACACCGGGGAGCTGTTTTTT
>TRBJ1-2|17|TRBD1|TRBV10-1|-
CASSEPDRGGRGSGYTF
TGCGCCAGCAGTGAGCCCGACAGGGGGGGGCGAGGAAGTGGCTACACCTTC
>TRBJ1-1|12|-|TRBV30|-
CAWPRDGLEAFF
TGTGCCTGGCCTCGAGACGGACTAGAAGCTTTCTTT
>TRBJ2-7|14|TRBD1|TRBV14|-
CASSRSGTGGEQYF
TGTGCCAGCAGCCGGAGTGGGACAGGGGGCGAGCAGTACTTC
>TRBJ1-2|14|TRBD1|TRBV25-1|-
CASSVGGTVSGYTF
TGTGCCAGCAGTGTGGGCGGGACAGTGAGTGGCTACACCTTC
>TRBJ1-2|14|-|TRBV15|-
CATSSGAGKGSYTF
TGTGCCACCAGCAGCGGGGCGGGGAAAGGTAGCTACACCTTC
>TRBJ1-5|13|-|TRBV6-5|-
CASSYSRNQPQHF
TGTGCCAGCAGTTACTCGAGAAATCAGCCCCAGCATTTT
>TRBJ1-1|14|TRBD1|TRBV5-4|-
CASSPGQTNTEAFF
TGTGCCAGCAGCCCGGGACAGACGAACACTGAAGCTTTCTTT
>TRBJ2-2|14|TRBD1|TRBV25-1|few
CASSGTGDTGELFF
TGTGCCAGCAGTGGGACAGGGGACACCGGGGAGCTGTTTTTT
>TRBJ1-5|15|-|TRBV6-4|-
CASSEDPGSNQPQHF
TGTGCCAGCAGCGAAGACCCAGGGAGCAATCAGCCCCAGCATTTT
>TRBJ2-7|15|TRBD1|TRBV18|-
CASSPRQGESGEQYF
TGTGCCAGCTCCCCCCGACAGGGTGAGTCGGGCGAGCAGTACTTC
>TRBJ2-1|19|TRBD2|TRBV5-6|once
CASSGAGGGGFPTYNEQFF
TGTGCCAGCAGCGGAGCGGGAGGGGGCGGCTTCCCAACCTACAATGAGCAGTTCTTC
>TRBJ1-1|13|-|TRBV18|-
CASSSLRDTEAFF
TGTGCCAGCTCTAGCCTCAGGGACACTGAAGCTTTCTTT
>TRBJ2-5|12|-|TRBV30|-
CAWGGGGVTQYF
TGTGCCTGGGGCGGCGGTGGTGTGACCCAGTACTTC
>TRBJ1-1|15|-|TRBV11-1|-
CASSTPPLLTAEAFF
TGTGCCAGCAGTACACCCCCCTTGTTAACCGCTGAAGCTTTCTTT
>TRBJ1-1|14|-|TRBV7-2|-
CASSFDGLNTEAFF
TGTGCCAGCAGCTTCGACGGGTTGAACACTGAAGCTTTCTTT
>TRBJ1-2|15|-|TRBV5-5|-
CASSFQGLANYGYTF
TGTGCCAGCAGCTTTCAGGGGCTGGCTAACTATGGCTACACCTTC
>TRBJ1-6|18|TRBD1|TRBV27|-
CASRRGTGRGMYNSPLHF
TGTGCCAGCAGGAGAGGGACAGGGAGAGGAATGTATAATTCACCCCTCCACTTT
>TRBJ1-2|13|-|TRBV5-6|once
CASSLVGAGGYTF
TGTGCCAGCAGCTTGGTGGGGGCAGGAGGCTACACCTTC
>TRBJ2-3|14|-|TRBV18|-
CASSPPQITDTQYF
TGTGCCAGCTCACCACCCCAGATCACAGATACGCAGTATTTT
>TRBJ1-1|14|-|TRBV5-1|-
CASSPGGVNTEAFF
TGCGCCAGCAGCCCGGGCGGGGTGAACACTGAAGCTTTCTTT
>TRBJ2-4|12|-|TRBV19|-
CASSIVAGGTYF
-
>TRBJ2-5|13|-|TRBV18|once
CASSARGEETQYF
TGTGCCAGCTCCGCAAGGGGCGAAGAGACCCAGTACTTC
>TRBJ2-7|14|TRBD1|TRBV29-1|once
CSVEGTGGSYEQYF
TGCAGCGTTGAAGGGACAGGGGGGTCCTACGAGCAGTACTTC
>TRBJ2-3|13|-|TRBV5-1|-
CASSSGSTDTQYF
TGCGCCAGCAGCTCCGGGTCCACAGATACGCAGTATTTT
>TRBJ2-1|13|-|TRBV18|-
CASSPREYNEQFF
TGTGCCAGCTCACCTCGGGAGTACAATGAGCAGTTCTTC